What follows describes a single T cell receptor (beta chain). Its matching antigen is unknown. Some clones are missing from TCRdb's copy, which holds only in-frame ones; the method was immunoSEQ multiplex PCR. The repertoire holds 110,000 or so clones, with approximately 86% as singletons. The entry originates in a study of T cell responses to AZD1222 COVID-19 vaccine. General study results and limits: Recipients of AZD1222 seropositive at baseline numbered only 6 or 7. When two AZD1222 doses had been given, Spike-specific TCR breadth and depth rose. Close to half of spike-specific TCRs reportedly recognize unmutated variant regions.

The ends were cut back, 6 bases at V and 8 bases at J, with 16 bases in the middle. The germline V gene has CDR1 SGHVS and CDR2 FQNEAQ. The CDR3 runs 14 residues. The sequence derives from an adult in good health. The sample was peripheral blood, taken on day 0 of MenACWY control vaccination. The V gene is TRBV7-8, the J gene TRBJ1-4; D might be TRBD1 (6 bases). CDR3 in amino acids: CASSRGDIREKLFF. DNA for the CDR3: TGTGCCAGCAGTCGGGGGGACATTCGGGAAAAACTGTTTTTT.